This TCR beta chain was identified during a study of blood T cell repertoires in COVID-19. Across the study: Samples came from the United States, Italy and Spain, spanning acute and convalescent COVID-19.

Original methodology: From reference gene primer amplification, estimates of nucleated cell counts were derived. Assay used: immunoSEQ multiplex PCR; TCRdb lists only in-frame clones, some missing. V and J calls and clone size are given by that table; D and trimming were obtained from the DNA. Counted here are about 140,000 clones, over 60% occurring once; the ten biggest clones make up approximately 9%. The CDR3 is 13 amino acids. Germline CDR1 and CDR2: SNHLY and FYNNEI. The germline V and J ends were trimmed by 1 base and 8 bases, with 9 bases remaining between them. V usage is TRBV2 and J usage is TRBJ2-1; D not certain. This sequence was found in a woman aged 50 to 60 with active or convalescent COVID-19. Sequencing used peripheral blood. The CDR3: CASSEVWAYEQFF. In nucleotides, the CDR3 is TGTGCCAGCAGTGAAGTCTGGGCCTATGAGCAGTTCTTC. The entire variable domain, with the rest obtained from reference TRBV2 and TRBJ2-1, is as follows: EPEVTQTPSHQVTQMGQEVILRCVPISNHLYFYWYRQILGQKVEFLVSFYNNEISEKSEIFDDQFSVERPDGSNFTLKIRSTKLEDSAMYFCASSEVWAYEQFFGPGTRLTVL.